These 9 T cell receptor beta chains were sequenced from one sample in a study of early T cells in non-severe SARS-CoV-2 infection. In TCRdb, the 5' RACE reads were re-called with MiXCR into one record per CDR3 protein. The sample lists 40,000 to 60,000 distinct CDR3 sequences; approximately 7.6% were seen once. Sequences were obtained from whole blood. All receptors derive from an adult who was a healthcare worker with PCR-confirmed SARS-CoV-2 infection or an uninfected control (not recorded which).

This clonotype was detected ten times or more. The V and J genes are TRBV28 and TRBJ1-2; maybe TRBD1 (5 bases). Per the germline V gene, CDR1 is MDHEN and CDR2 is SYDVKM. The CDR3 has 15 residues. V lost 4 bases to trimming and J lost 7 bases, with 19 bases between them. CDR3 region: CASSSSPGQGGGYTF. The CDR3, as DNA: TGTGCCAGCAGTTCATCCCCGGGGCAGGGCGGTGGCTACACCTTC.

There are many counts of this clonotype. The chain has TRBV29-1 and TRBJ1-1; D possibly corresponds to TRBD1 (6 bases). Between the trimmed V and J ends, which lost 6 bases and 5 bases, there was a span of 13 bases. Looked up from germline, CDR1 is SQVTM and CDR2 is ANQGSEA. The CDR3 covers 12 residues. CDR3 in DNA: TGCAGCGTCAGGGGCGGATTGACTGAAGCTTTCTTT. It yields the protein CSVRGGLTEAFF.

This clonotype was detected many times. The chain combines TRBV7-6 with TRBJ1-3; the match to TRBD1 covers 7 bases. V was clipped by 1 base and J by 0 bases; unmatched bases: 0. CDR1 is SGHVS, CDR2 FNYEAQ, per germline. The CDR3 totals 15 residues. The CDR3 coding sequence is TGTGCCAGCAGCTTAGGACAGGGCTCTGGAAACACCATATATTTT. This encodes CASSLGQGSGNTIYF.

At least ten counts were recorded for this clonotype. The gene calls are TRBV12-3 or TRBV12-4 and TRBJ2-1; tentatively, D is TRBD2 (5 bases). CDR3 length: 15 residues. V lost 1 base, J lost 4 bases, and 11 bases lay in between. CDR3 DNA sequence: TGTGCCAGCAGTTTAGGACCGGGGTCTTACAATGAGCAGTTCTTC. Protein: CASSLGPGSYNEQFF.

At least ten counts were recorded for this clonotype. The gene calls are TRBV10-1 and TRBJ2-2; D gene uncertain. The V gene's germline CDR1 is WNHNN and CDR2 SYGVQD (reference sequence). With 9 bases removed from V and 3 bases from J, the gap between germline ends came to 8 bases. The CDR3 is made up of 12 amino acids. CDR3 loop: CASRGYTGELFF. The DNA of the CDR3 is TGCGCCAGTCGCGGATACACCGGGGAGCTGTTTTTT.

The sample holds many counts of this clonotype. V is TRBV5-1 and J is TRBJ1-3; D perhaps matches TRBD1 (5 bases). The germline V gene has CDR1 SGHRS and CDR2 YFSETQ. CDR3 length: 14 residues. With 0 bases removed from V and 4 bases from J, the gap between germline ends came to 8 bases. DNA for the CDR3: TGCGCCAGCAGCTTGGAAGGGACCGGAAACACCATATATTTT. It is translated as CASSLEGTGNTIYF. Full variable domain (rest looked up from reference TRBV5-1 and TRBJ1-3): KAGVTQTPRYLIKTRGQQVTLSCSPISGHRSVSWYQQTPGQGLQFLFEYFSETQRNKGNFPGRFSGRQFSNSRSEMNVSTLELGDSALYLCASSLEGTGNTIYFGEGSWLTVV.

The genes are TRBV29-1 and TRBJ1-1; D is ambiguous. CDR1 and CDR2 (germline): SQVTM, ANQGSEA. The V and J ends lost 6 bases and 1 base respectively, with 12 bases between them. The CDR3 is 13 residues long. The chain's CDR3 is CSVVGRTNTEAFF. The CDR3 region has the DNA TGCAGCGTCGTGGGCCGGACGAACACTGAAGCTTTCTTT. Drawing the rest from reference TRBV29-1 and TRBJ1-1, the complete variable domain is SAVISQKPSRDICQRGTSLTIQCQVDSQVTMMFWYRQQPGQSLTLIATANQGSEATYESGFVIDKFPISRPNLTFSTLTVSNMSPEDSSIYLCSVVGRTNTEAFFGQGTRLTVV.

In its sample, this clonotype was seen a few times. The J gene is TRBJ2-7, the V gene TRBV20-1; D may be TRBD2 (6 bases). CDR1 and CDR2 (germline): DFQATT, SNEGSKA (reference sequence). CDR3 length: 16 residues. Trimming left V 2 bases short and J 3 bases short, with 20 bases between. CDR3 loop: CSARPPRGLSNYEQYF. CDR3 DNA sequence: TGCAGTGCTAGACCCCCTAGGGGACTGTCAAACTACGAGCAGTACTTC.

Ten or more counts support this clonotype. CDR3 DNA: TGCAGCGTCGACGGTCAGACTGAAGCTTTCTTT. It yields the protein CSVDGQTEAFF. The chain joins TRBV29-1 to TRBJ1-1; D gene uncertain. Per germline, CDR1 SQVTM and CDR2 ANQGSEA. The CDR3 runs 11 residues. The V end was cut by 6 bases, the J end by 5 bases, with 10 bases between.